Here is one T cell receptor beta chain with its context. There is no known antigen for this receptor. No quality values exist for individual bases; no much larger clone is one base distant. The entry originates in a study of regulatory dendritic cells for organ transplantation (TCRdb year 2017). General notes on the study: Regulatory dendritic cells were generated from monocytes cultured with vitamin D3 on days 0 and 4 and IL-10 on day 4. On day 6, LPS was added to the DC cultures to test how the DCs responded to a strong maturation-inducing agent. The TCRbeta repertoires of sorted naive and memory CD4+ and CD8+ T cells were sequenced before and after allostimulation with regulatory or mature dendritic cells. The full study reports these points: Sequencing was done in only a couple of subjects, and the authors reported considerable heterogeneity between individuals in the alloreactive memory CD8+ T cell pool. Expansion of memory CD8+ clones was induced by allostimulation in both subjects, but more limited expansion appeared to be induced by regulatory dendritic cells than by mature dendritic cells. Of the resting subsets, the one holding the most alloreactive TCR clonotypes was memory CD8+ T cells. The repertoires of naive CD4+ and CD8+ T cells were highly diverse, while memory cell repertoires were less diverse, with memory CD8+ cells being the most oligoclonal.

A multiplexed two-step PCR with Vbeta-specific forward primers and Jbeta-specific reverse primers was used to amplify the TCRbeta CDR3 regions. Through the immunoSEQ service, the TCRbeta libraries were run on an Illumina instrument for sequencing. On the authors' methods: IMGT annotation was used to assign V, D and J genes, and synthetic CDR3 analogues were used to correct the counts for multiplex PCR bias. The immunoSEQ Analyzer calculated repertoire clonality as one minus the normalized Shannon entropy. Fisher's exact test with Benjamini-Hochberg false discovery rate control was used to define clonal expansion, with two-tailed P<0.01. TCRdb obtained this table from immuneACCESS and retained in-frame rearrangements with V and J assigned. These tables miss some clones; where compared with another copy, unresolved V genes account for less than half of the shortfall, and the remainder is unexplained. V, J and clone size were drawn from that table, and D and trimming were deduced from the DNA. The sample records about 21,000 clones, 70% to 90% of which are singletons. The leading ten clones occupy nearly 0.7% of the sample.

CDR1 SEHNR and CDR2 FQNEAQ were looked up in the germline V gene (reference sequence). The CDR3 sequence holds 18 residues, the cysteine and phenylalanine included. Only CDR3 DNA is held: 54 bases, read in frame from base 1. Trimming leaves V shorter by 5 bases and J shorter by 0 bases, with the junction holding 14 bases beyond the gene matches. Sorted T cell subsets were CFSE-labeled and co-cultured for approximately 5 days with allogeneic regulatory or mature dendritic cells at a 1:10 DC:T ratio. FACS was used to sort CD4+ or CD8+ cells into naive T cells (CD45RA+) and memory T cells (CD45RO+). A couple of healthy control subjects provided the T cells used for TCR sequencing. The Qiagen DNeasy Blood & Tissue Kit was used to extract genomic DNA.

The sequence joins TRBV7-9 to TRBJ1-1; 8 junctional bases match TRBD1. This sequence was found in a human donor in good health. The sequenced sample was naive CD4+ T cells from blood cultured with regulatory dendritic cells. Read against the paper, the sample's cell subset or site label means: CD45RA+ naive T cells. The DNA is TGTGCCAGCAGCGATATTAGAGCGACAGGGGCGCTGAACACTGAAGCTTTCTTT. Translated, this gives CASSDIRATGALNTEAFF.